A selection of T cell receptor beta chains follows, all from one sample in a study of OX40 agonist ivuxolimab in advanced cancers. Generated by immunoSEQ multiplex PCR, the TCRdb table keeps only in-frame clones and is missing some. This table has about 89,000 clones, approximately 91% appearing once. Specimen: CD4+ or CD8+ T cells sorted from blood, collected in a trial of the OX40 agonist ivuxolimab. These receptors were collected from an adult with an advanced solid tumor such as melanoma, head and neck, liver or kidney cancer. The CDR3 runs from the conserved cysteine through the conserved F or W. The order of the fields is D gene, clone size, V gene, J gene, CDR3 protein, CDR3 DNA. D genes are given only for firm matches. Clone size is stated in some rows and not others, as once, few, many or a class when expanded.

-	-	TRBV7-2	TRBJ2-5	CASSLLGGDGETQYF	TGTGCCAGCAGCCTCCTAGGGGGTGATGGGGAGACCCAGTACTTC
TRBD2	-	TRBV2	TRBJ2-3	CASRATGTSGGTDTQYF	TGTGCCAGCAGAGCTACCGGGACTAGTGGTGGCACAGATACGCAGTATTTT
TRBD1	once	TRBV7-9	TRBJ1-6	CASSSSLGTGDSPLHF	TGTGCCAGCAGCTCTAGCCTCGGGACAGGAGATTCACCCCTCCACTTT
-	-	TRBV7-2	TRBJ1-2	CASSPRAGTDYGYTF	TGTGCCAGCAGCCCTAGGGCAGGGACGGACTATGGCTACACCTTC
-	-	TRBV10-3	TRBJ2-2	CAISDSGTGELFF	TGTGCCATCAGTGACTCAGGCACCGGGGAGCTGTTTTTT
TRBD2	-	TRBV5-1	TRBJ2-5	CASSEWEGHLGETQYF	TGCGCCAGCAGCGAGTGGGAGGGCCACCTGGGAGAGACCCAGTACTTC
-	-	TRBV30	TRBJ1-4	CAWSLQGEKLFF	TGTGCCTGGAGTCTACAAGGTGAAAAACTGTTTTTT
-	-	TRBV11-3	TRBJ2-3	CASSWGQPGGTTRLDTQYF	TGTGCCAGCAGCTGGGGACAACCCGGGGGGACCACCCGCCTTGATACGCAGTATTTT
-	-	TRBV25-1	TRBJ2-5	CASTRPGEETQYF	TGTGCCAGCACCCGGCCTGGGGAAGAGACCCAGTACTTC
-	once	TRBV4-3	TRBJ1-3	CASSQRSFSDSGNTIYF	TGCGCCAGCAGCCAACGTTCTTTTTCGGACTCTGGAAACACCATATATTTT
-	-	TRBV28	TRBJ2-1	CASRTSGANNEQFF	TGTGCCAGCAGAACAAGCGGAGCAAACAATGAGCAGTTCTTC
-	-	TRBV2	TRBJ2-1	CASSGRWRGDNEQFF	TGTGCCAGCAGTGGCCGATGGAGGGGAGACAATGAGCAGTTCTTC
TRBD1	-	TRBV2	TRBJ1-1	CASTIDRVGEAFF	TGTGCCAGCACTATTGACAGGGTGGGTGAAGCTTTCTTT
-	-	TRBV30	TRBJ1-2	CAWSAAAIYGYTF	TGTGCCTGGAGTGCTGCAGCGATCTATGGCTACACCTTC
-	once	TRBV7-9	TRBJ2-7	CASSKSGAYEQYF	TGTGCCAGCAGCAAATCAGGGGCCTACGAGCAGTACTTC
-	-	TRBV5-1	TRBJ2-1	CASSLVGAAYEQFF	TGCGCCAGCAGCTTGGTGGGCGCTGCGTATGAGCAGTTCTTC
-	few	TRBV29-1	TRBJ2-5	CSADKARDQETQYF	TGCAGCGCTGACAAGGCCCGGGATCAAGAGACCCAGTACTTC
TRBD2	-	TRBV5-1	TRBJ2-7	CASSLTVSGAGTYEQYF	TGCGCCAGCAGCCTGACTGTGAGCGGAGCGGGGACCTACGAGCAGTACTTC
-	-	TRBV7-2	TRBJ2-1	CASSFTGGQGEQFF	TGTGCCAGCAGCTTTACCGGAGGGCAGGGTGAGCAGTTCTTC
TRBD1	-	TRBV7-8	TRBJ2-7	CASSLEGQNYEQYF	TGTGCCAGCAGCTTAGAGGGACAGAACTACGAGCAGTACTTC
-	-	TRBV10-1	TRBJ2-2	CASSESSANTGELFF	TGCGCCAGCAGTGAGTCGAGCGCTAACACCGGGGAGCTGTTTTTT
TRBD2	-	TRBV30	TRBJ2-1	CAWSVFRASGTYNEQFF	TGTGCCTGGAGTGTATTCAGGGCTAGCGGTACCTACAATGAGCAGTTCTTC
TRBD1	-	TRBV19	TRBJ1-1	CASSITGGLNTEAFF	TGTGCCAGTAGTATTACAGGGGGTCTGAACACTGAAGCTTTCTTT
-	-	TRBV29-1	TRBJ1-5	CSVESGVGQPQHF	TGCAGCGTTGAATCAGGAGTGGGGCAGCCCCAGCATTTT
-	-	TRBV6-5	TRBJ1-2	CASSYALMYGYTF	TGTGCCAGCAGTTACGCCCTTATGTATGGCTACACCTTC
TRBD2	-	TRBV6-5	TRBJ2-3	CASSYREGTTQYF	TGTGCCAGCAGTTACAGGGAGGGAACTACGCAGTATTTT
-	-	TRBV7-3	TRBJ1-1	CASSLGPFFEAFF	TGTGCCAGCAGCTTAGGACCATTTTTTGAAGCTTTCTTT
-	-	TRBV11-2	TRBJ1-6	CASRFGTLGLNSPLHF	TGTGCCAGCAGATTCGGGACACTGGGCCTAAATTCACCCCTCCACTTT
-	-	TRBV7-2	TRBJ1-5	CASSPTGTTNQPQHF	TGTGCCAGCAGCCCGACCGGGACAACTAATCAGCCCCAGCATTTT
-	few	TRBV25-1	TRBJ2-5	CASSEYGKAAQETQYF	TGTGCCAGCAGTGAATATGGGAAGGCAGCTCAAGAGACCCAGTACTTC
TRBD1	-	TRBV28	TRBJ1-2	CATTWGQGYGYTF	TGTGCCACCACTTGGGGACAGGGGTATGGCTACACCTTC
-	-	TRBV7-2	TRBJ2-7	CASSLRGEQYF	TGTGCCAGCAGCCTCAGGGGAGAGCAGTACTTC
-	-	TRBV5-4	TRBJ1-3	CASSSQVGNTIYF	TGTGCCAGCAGCTCTCAGGTGGGAAACACCATATATTTT
-	-	TRBV29-1	TRBJ2-5	CSVSNLRGGQETQYF	TGCAGCGTCAGTAACTTGAGGGGTGGACAGGAGACCCAGTACTTC
TRBD2	-	TRBV7-9	TRBJ2-1	CASSRGTSGRADEQFF	TGTGCCAGCAGCCGCGGGACTAGCGGGAGGGCAGATGAGCAGTTCTTC
-	-	TRBV27	TRBJ2-5	CASSLIGPQETQYF	TGTGCCAGCAGTTTAATAGGGCCGCAAGAGACCCAGTACTTC
-	once	TRBV7-9	TRBJ2-1	CASSLGPIQWFEQFF	TGTGCCAGCAGCTTAGGTCCAATACAATGGTTTGAGCAGTTCTTC
TRBD2	-	TRBV10-1	TRBJ2-7	CASSTSGNLDEQYF	TGCGCCAGCAGCACTAGCGGGAACCTCGACGAGCAGTACTTC
-	-	TRBV28	TRBJ2-7	CASTFPGGYEQYF	TGTGCCAGCACTTTCCCCGGGGGTTACGAGCAGTACTTC